This T cell receptor beta chain was recovered during a study of blood T cell repertoires in COVID-19 (dated by TCRdb to the early 2020s). Looking at the study overall: Samples covering the acute and convalescent phases of COVID-19 were provided by collaborators in the United States, Italy and Spain. Deeply sampled blood TCRbeta repertoires from subjects exposed to, actively infected with, or recovered from COVID-19 were included in the dataset. Nearly every sample came with metadata listing a de-identified subject ID, COVID-19 status, age in years and sex. The repertoires were released in a freely available public database intended as a resource for research on the immune response to SARS-CoV-2. Samples were obtained from the ongoing ImmuneRACE study (first 160 participants) and from about 1,300 subjects provided by 6 global collaborators. Where HLA class I and class II types were available, the types were taken from metadata supplied by the sample provider, not from assay-based typing. The prospective study material was composed of cDNA or gDNA derived from T cells, B-cell-depleted T cells, or PBMCs. General conclusions and limits of the study: The amount of clinical and demographic metadata varied by source and participant and was provided uncurated.

One collaborating source in Seattle enrolled patients during active infection and followed them longitudinally through the course of disease. Whole blood was collected in K2EDTA tubes by collaborating institutions according to the institutions' own protocols. Collaborator samples were shipped for TCRbeta analysis as frozen whole blood, isolated PBMCs, or DNA extracted from either sample type. TCRbeta CDR3 regions were amplified from genomic DNA by means of the immunoSEQ Assay, a bias-controlled multiplex PCR. The paper's data handling went like this. Nucleated cell counts per sample were estimated from amplification of reference gene primers within the assay. To quantify the absolute abundance of each unique TCRbeta CDR3 rearrangement, sequence reads were collapsed and filtered. Productive Simpson clonality was computed per sample as the square root of Simpson's diversity index over productive rearrangements. TCRdb limited this immuneACCESS table to in-frame rearrangements with V and J called. A share of clones is missing; checked studies link under half to unresolved V genes, and the rest is unexplained. V and J calls and clone size follow that table, whereas D and trimming were derived from the DNA. This sample gives 300,000 to 400,000 clones in total; roughly 90% of them show up just once. Around 9.9% of the sample comes from the top ten.

Of note for this clone: The specificity of this receptor is unknown. Within one base of it there is no much larger clone, and no base qualities were kept.

The source is a young man with COVID-19, enrolled during active disease. Sequencing used peripheral blood.

The CDR3 here reads CASSDRINEKLFF. In nucleotides, the sequence is TGTGCCAGCAGTGACAGGATTAATGAAAAACTGTTTTTT. This chain is built from TRBV2 and TRBJ1-4; the D gene remains uncertain. Cut back by 3 bases and 4 bases, the V and J ends lie 6 bases apart. From the cysteine through the phenylalanine, the CDR3 covers 13 amino acids. Only CDR3 DNA is held: 39 bases, read in frame from base 1. Taken from the germline V gene, the CDR1 and CDR2 loops are SNHLY and FYNNEI.